This TCR beta chain emerged from a study of liver allograft versus peripheral blood T cells (dated by TCRdb to 2020 to 2021). With respect to the entire study: T cell receptor repertoires present within transplanted livers were compared with repertoires in the peripheral blood of liver transplant recipients.

Notes on this clonotype: Its antigen is unknown. No base quality values were provided; no much bigger clone lies one nucleotide off.

The listed sequencing device is Illumina MiSeq. TCRdb itself trimmed the public reads at Q25 with fastp, ran MiXCR and retained productive beta chains. Every CDR3 protein is listed once, alongside the most common genes and DNA of its rows. For this sample there are 10,000 to 15,000 distinct CDR3 sequences; 25% to 35% appear just once. The ten largest clones capture 2% to 2.5% of the sample. From a lookup of the germline V gene (reference sequence), CDR1 and CDR2 are SGHKS and YYEKEE. From V the trimming removes 4 bases and from J it removes 5 bases, while the gene matches leave 11 bases of the junction unaccounted for. The CDR3 sequence holds 15 residues, the cysteine and phenylalanine included. The retained sequence is limited to the CDR3, 45 bases, with the frame set at the first base. Beyond this particular receptor, the publication reports: According to the report, the T cell receptor repertoires detected in peripheral blood were different from the repertoires found inside liver allografts.

Here the chain combines TRBV5-5 and TRBJ1-2, with 7 junctional bases fitting TRBD1. The sequence derives from a human patient who had a liver transplant. It is possible that, after a transplant, some T cells come from the graft donor. The CDR3 protein sequence reads: CASSKGQPRDYGYTF. The nucleotide sequence is TGTGCCAGCAGCAAGGGACAGCCCCGGGATTATGGCTACACCTTC.